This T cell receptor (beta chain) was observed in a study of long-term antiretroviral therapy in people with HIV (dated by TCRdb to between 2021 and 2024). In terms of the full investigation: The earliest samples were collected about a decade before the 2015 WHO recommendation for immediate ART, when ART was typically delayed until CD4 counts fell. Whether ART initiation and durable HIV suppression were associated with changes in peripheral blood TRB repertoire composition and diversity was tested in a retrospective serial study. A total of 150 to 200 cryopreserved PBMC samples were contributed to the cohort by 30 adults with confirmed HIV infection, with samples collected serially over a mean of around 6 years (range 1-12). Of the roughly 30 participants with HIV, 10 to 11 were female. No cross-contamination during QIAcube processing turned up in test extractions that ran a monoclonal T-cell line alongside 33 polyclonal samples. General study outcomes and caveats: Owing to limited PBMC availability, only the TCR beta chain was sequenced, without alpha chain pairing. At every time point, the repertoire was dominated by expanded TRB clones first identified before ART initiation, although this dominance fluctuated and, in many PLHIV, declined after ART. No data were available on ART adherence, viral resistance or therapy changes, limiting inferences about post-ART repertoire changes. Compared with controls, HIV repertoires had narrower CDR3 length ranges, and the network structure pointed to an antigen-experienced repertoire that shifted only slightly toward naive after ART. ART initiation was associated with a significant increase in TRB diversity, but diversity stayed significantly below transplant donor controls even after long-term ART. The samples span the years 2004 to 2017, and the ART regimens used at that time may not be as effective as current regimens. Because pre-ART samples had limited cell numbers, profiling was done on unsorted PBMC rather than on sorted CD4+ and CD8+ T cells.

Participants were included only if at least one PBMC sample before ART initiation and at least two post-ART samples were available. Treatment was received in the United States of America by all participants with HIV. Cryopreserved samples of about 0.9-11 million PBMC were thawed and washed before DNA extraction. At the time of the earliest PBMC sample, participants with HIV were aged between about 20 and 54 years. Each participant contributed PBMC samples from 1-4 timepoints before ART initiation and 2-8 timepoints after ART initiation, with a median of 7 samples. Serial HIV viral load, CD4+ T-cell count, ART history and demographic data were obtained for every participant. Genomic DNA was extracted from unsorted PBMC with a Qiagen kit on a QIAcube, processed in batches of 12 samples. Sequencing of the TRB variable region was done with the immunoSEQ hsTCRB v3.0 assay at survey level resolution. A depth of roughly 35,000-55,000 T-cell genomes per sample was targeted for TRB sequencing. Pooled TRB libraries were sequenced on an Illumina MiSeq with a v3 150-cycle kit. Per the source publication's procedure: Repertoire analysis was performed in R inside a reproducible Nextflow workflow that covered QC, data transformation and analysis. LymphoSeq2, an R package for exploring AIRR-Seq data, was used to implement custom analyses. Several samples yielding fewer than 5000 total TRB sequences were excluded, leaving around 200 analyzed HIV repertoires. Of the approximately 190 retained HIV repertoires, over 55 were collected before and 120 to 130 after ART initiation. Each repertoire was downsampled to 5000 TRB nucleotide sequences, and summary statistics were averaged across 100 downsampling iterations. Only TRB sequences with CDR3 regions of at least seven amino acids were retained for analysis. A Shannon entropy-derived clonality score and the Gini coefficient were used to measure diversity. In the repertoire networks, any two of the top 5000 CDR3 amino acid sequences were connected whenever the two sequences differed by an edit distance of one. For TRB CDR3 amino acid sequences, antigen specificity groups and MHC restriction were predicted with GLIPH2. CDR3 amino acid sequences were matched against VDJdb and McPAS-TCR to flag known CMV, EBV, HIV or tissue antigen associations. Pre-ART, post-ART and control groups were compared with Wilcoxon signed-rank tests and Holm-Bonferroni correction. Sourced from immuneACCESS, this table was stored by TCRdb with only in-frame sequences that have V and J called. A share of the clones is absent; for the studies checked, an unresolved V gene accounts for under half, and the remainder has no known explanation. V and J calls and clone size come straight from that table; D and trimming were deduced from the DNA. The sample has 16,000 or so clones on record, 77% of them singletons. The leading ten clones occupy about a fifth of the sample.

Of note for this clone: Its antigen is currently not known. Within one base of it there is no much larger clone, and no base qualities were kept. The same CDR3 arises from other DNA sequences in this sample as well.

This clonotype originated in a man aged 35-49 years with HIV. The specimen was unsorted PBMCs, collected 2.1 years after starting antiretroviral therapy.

The nucleotide sequence is given as TGTGCCAGCAGTTGGGGCTCTGGGGCCAACGTCCTGACTTTC. It is translated as CASSWGSGANVLTF. This receptor chain uses TRBV27 and TRBJ2-6, with the D gene call left open. Counted from cysteine to phenylalanine, this CDR3 has 14 amino acids. The kept DNA is CDR3 alone, 42 bases in frame from the first base. The germline V gene (reference sequence) sets CDR1 to MNHEY and CDR2 to SMNVEV. V drops 4 bases and J drops 0 bases, leaving 4 bases in between.